Below, 16 T cell receptor beta chains from the same sample are listed, as sequenced in a study of Graves' ophthalmopathy and Graves' hyperthyroidism. The study amplified TCR beta CDR3 regions using RNA transcripts. An opening RT-PCR round employed HTBI primers and preceded a second-round multiplex PCR. One entry per CDR3 protein, called by TCRdb with MiXCR from the multiplex PCR reads. The profile shows roughly 400,000 distinct CDR3 sequences, about 16% of them singletons. Source material: peripheral blood. The receptors derive from a woman aged 18-35 years with stable Graves' hyperthyroidism.

For this clonotype: A read error may explain this, as a much larger clone is one base away. The chain has TRBV20-1 and TRBJ2-7; weak D call: TRBD2 (5 bases). Germline values: CDR1 DFQATT, CDR2 SNEGSKA (reference sequence). V lost 6 bases and J 3 bases, leaving 15 bases between the germline ends. CDR3 length: 13 residues. CDR3: CSARVASLYEQYV. The CDR3 DNA is TGCAGTGCCCGCGTAGCGAGCCTCTACGAGCAGTACGTC.

This clonotype was observed many times. The chain combines TRBV2 with TRBJ1-2, with TRBD1 as a possible D gene (6 bases). V was trimmed by 9 bases and J by 2 bases, leaving 16 bases between them. CDR1 is SNHLY and CDR2 is FYNNEI in the germline V gene. The CDR3 contains 14 residues. DNA of the CDR3: TGTGCCAGTTACAGGGAGAGAAAAAACTATGGCTACACCTTC. This sequence encodes CASYRERKNYGYTF.

This clonotype was detected ten times or more. This chain links TRBV15 with TRBJ1-5; the D gene is possibly TRBD1 (6 bases). The V end lost 0 bases, the J end lost 3 bases, and 15 bases lay between the germline ends. The CDR3 consists of 17 residues. Germline CDR1 LNHNV, CDR2 YYDKDF (reference sequence). The CDR3 loop reads CATSRDLAQGLNQPQHF. CDR3 DNA sequence: TGTGCCACCAGCAGAGATTTAGCACAGGGACTCAATCAGCCCCAGCATTTT.

This clonotype appeared many times. A much larger clone differs by one base, so this may be a read error. The rearrangement joins TRBV6-1 to TRBJ1-5; unclear D gene. From germline, CDR1 is MNHNS and CDR2 SASEGT. Trimming removed 4 bases at V and 5 bases at J, with 9 bases between. The CDR3 length is 13 residues. CDR3 sequence reads: CASSAFRDQPQHF. CDR3 nucleotides: TGTGCCAGCAGTGCTTTTAGGGATCAGCCCCAGCATTTT.

This clonotype has a count of ten or more. This chain connects TRBV7-9 to TRBJ2-5, with TRBD1 matching 10 bases. The CDR3 spans 13 residues. Trimming at V came to 5 bases and at J to 8 bases, leaving 5 bases not matched to a gene. Germline CDR1 reads SEHNR; CDR2 reads FQNEAQ (reference sequence). The CDR3, as DNA: TGTGCCAGCAGCCCCCGGGACAGGGGTACCCAGTACTTC. Translation gives CASSPRDRGTQYF.

Of note for this clonotype: One end of the junction does not line up with germline, which may come from a read error. The chain joins TRBV10-2 to TRBJ2-7; 11 nucleotides match TRBD1. The CDR3 is 15 residues long. Per the germline V gene, CDR1 is WSHSY and CDR2 is SAAADI. The CDR3 spells CASSGRGQGAYEQYF. DNA of the CDR3: TGTGCCAGCAGTGGCCGGGGACAGGGGGCCTACGAGCAGTACTTC.

This clonotype occurred many times. V and J are TRBV19 and TRBJ1-2; 8 bases are shared with TRBD1. The CDR3 has 16 amino acids. The V gene's germline CDR1 is LNHDA and CDR2 SQIVND (reference sequence). V shed 7 bases and J 2 bases; nucleotides not matched to a gene: 12. CDR3 bases: TGTGCCAGTACCCCACACCGGGACAGGACAAACTATGGCTACACCTTC. Translating it yields CASTPHRDRTNYGYTF.

There are many counts of this clonotype. The chain combines TRBV20-1 with TRBJ2-4, with 15 bases aligning to TRBD2. V shed 0 bases, J shed 6 bases, and the junction held 9 bases outside the gene matches. This CDR3 spans 18 amino acids. The germline gives CDR1 DFQATT, CDR2 SNEGSKA (reference sequence). CDR3 amino acids: CSARDTGLAGGYGNIQYF. The CDR3, as DNA: TGCAGTGCTAGAGACACGGGACTAGCGGGGGGCTATGGAAACATTCAGTACTTC.

This clonotype came up a few times. The gene calls are TRBV19 and TRBJ1-5; D is perhaps TRBD1 (5 bases). The CDR3 consists of 14 residues. V shed 3 bases and J shed 7 bases, with 13 bases lying between them. CDR1 is LNHDA, CDR2 SQIVND, per germline (reference sequence). In DNA, the CDR3 is TGTGCCAGTAGTATTGGGACCGCGGGCCAGCCCCAGCATTTT. Translated, it gives CASSIGTAGQPQHF.

This clonotype was observed a handful of times. The V call is TRBV20-1, the J call TRBJ1-6; no definite D call. The germline V gene encodes CDR1 DFQATT and CDR2 SNEGSKA (reference sequence). With 1 base removed from V and 6 bases from J, the gap between germline ends came to 10 bases. The CDR3 covers 14 residues. Here the CDR3 DNA reads TGCAGTGCTAGAGGTCAGTCGATTAATTCACCCCTCCACTTT. It yields the protein CSARGQSINSPLHF.

Ten or more counts support this clonotype. V gene TRBV6-2 or TRBV6-3 combines with J gene TRBJ2-5; weak D call: TRBD2 (6 bases). The V gene's germline CDR1 is MNHEY and CDR2 SVGEGT. The CDR3 loop spans 15 amino acids. Trimming shortened V by 10 bases and J by 5 bases, and 23 bases separated the two germline ends. CDR3 sequence: CATDSGEPAGETQYF. In nucleotides, the CDR3 is TGTGCCACCGACTCTGGGGAGCCGGCGGGGGAGACCCAGTACTTC.

The rearrangement links TRBV7-2 to TRBJ1-1, with D perhaps matching TRBD1 (6 bases). V lost 2 bases and J 3 bases, leaving 13 bases between the germline ends. Germline assignment: CDR1 SGHTA and CDR2 FQGNSA. This CDR3 region has 15 residues. CDR3 residues: CASSLKLTGYTEAFF. Written as DNA, the CDR3 is TGTGCCAGCAGCTTAAAGCTAACAGGGTACACTGAAGCTTTCTTT. The variable domain in full, completed from reference TRBV7-2 and TRBJ1-1, reads GAGVSQSPSNKVTEKGKDVELRCDPISGHTALYWYRQSLGQGLEFLIYFQGNSAPDKSGLPSDRFSAERTGGSVSTLTIQRTQQEDSAVYLCASSLKLTGYTEAFFGQGTRLTVV.

This clonotype was counted many times. The chain joins TRBV3-1 to TRBJ1-5, with no clear D. Germline lookup yields CDR1 LGHDT and CDR2 YNNKEL (reference sequence). The CDR3 spans 15 residues. V gave up 1 base and J gave up 7 bases, with 14 bases separating them. For the CDR3, the DNA is TGTGCCAGCAGCCAAGGCAGGAGCCCCAGGCAGCCCCAGCATTTT. It yields the protein CASSQGRSPRQPQHF.

This clonotype has ten or more counts. The rearrangement uses TRBV6-1 and TRBJ1-5; a weak D match, TRBD1 (5 bases). This CDR3 contains 14 residues. V lost 3 bases, J lost 6 bases, and 12 bases lay in between. The V gene's germline CDR1 is MNHNS and CDR2 SASEGT. In nucleotides, the CDR3 is TGTGCCAGCAGTGACTGGGGCGCGGTTCAGCCCCAGCATTTT. Translated: CASSDWGAVQPQHF.

At least ten counts were recorded for this clonotype. The J gene is TRBJ1-1, the V gene TRBV12-3 or TRBV12-4; D call uncertain. Trimming cost V 0 bases and J 7 bases, with 15 bases left between them. The CDR3 covers 15 residues. CDR3 protein: CASSLARQRAGEAFF. DNA of the CDR3: TGTGCCAGCAGTTTAGCTCGGCAGAGAGCAGGTGAAGCTTTCTTT.

This clonotype was seen many times. The CDR3 DNA reads as TGTGCCAGCAGCGCTGGGACAGGCGGAGAGACCCAGTACTTC. Its translation is CASSAGTGGETQYF. The rearrangement joins TRBV9 to TRBJ2-5; TRBD1 agrees at 8 bases. This CDR3 has 14 residues. Germline V gene lookup returns CDR1 SGDLS and CDR2 YYNGEE. V gave up 3 bases and J gave up 4 bases; unmatched junction bases: 5.